Shown below are 20 T cell receptor beta chains from a single sample sequenced in a study of glioma-infiltrating T cells. The iRepertoire nested amplicon-rescue multiplex PCR amplified TCR alpha and beta CDR3s from RNA. From the multiplex PCR reads, TCRdb called clonotypes with MiXCR, one entry per CDR3 protein. The sample carries about 130,000 distinct CDR3 sequences, approximately 26% recorded once. The sequenced sample consisted of glioma tissue, nonneoplastic brain tissue, or PBMCs (not recorded which). These receptors originate from a human donor with low-grade glioma or glioblastoma, undergoing nonglioma brain surgery, or in good health (not recorded which).

This clonotype has only a few counts. V gene TRBV12-3 or TRBV12-4 combines with J gene TRBJ2-5; 7 bases map to TRBD1. The V gene end was trimmed by 7 bases and the J gene end by 1 base; junction bases not matched to a gene: 3. This CDR3 region has 13 residues. CDR3: CASTRDSQETQYF. The CDR3 bases are TGTGCCAGCACCAGGGACAGCCAAGAGACCCAGTACTTC.

Comments on this clonotype: Given a much more abundant clone one base away, this may be a read error. The chain joins TRBV15 to TRBJ2-5; D call uncertain. Deletions cut 4 bases from V and 3 bases from J, with 12 bases between. The CDR3 totals 14 residues. The germline V gene has CDR1 LNHNV and CDR2 YYDKDF (reference sequence). This CDR3 reads CATSIEIREETQYF. As DNA, the CDR3 is TGTGCCACCAGCATAGAGATTAGGGAAGAGACCCAGTACTTC.

This clonotype was detected a few times. This rearrangement joins TRBV6-5 to TRBJ2-3, with 11 bases identical to TRBD2. Germline V lookup: CDR1 MNHEY, CDR2 SVGAGI. The CDR3 is 17 residues long. Trimming removed 0 bases from V and 3 bases from J; junction bases left unmatched: 5. CDR3 coding DNA: TGTGCCAGCAGTTACTCGTTGGGACTAGCGGAAACAGATACGCAGTATTTT. Translation: CASSYSLGLAETDTQYF.

The chain carries TRBV7-2 and TRBJ2-3; 10 nucleotides match TRBD2. Losses at the gene ends were 5 bases for V and 1 base for J; bases not matched to a gene: 15. Germline lookup yields CDR1 SGHTA and CDR2 FQGNSA. The CDR3 is made up of 19 amino acids. The CDR3 spells CASSRPRAGGLAGTDTQYF. CDR3 sequence (DNA): TGTGCCAGCAGCCGCCCCCGAGCGGGGGGGCTAGCGGGCACAGATACGCAGTATTTT.

This clonotype was recorded a few times. The rearrangement links TRBV18 to TRBJ1-1, with D perhaps TRBD1 (6 bases). Germline V lookup: CDR1 KGHSH, CDR2 LQKENI. Trimming removed 3 bases at V and 1 base at J, with 6 bases between. This CDR3 is 13 amino acids long. CDR3 loop: CASSPGANTEAFF. In nucleotides, the CDR3 is TGTGCCAGCTCACCGGGGGCGAACACTGAAGCTTTCTTT. The full variable domain, with the rest looked up from reference TRBV18 and TRBJ1-1, is NAGVMQNPRHLVRRRGQEARLRCSPMKGHSHVYWYRQLPEEGLKFMVYLQKENIIDESGMPKERFSAEFPKEGPSILRIQQVVRGDSAAYFCASSPGANTEAFFGQGTRLTVV.

This clonotype was observed many times. J is TRBJ2-7 and V is TRBV7-9, with 7 positions matching TRBD1. The ends lost 1 base at V and 5 bases at J; junction bases unmatched: 5. The CDR3 has 14 residues. Germline V gives CDR1 SEHNR, CDR2 FQNEAQ (reference sequence). DNA for the CDR3: TGTGCCAGCAGCTTAGGCAGGGGGACCAACGAGCAGTACGTC. It specifies CASSLGRGTNEQYV.

Ten or more counts support this clonotype. V gene TRBV20-1 combines with J gene TRBJ1-5; D gene unclear. Germline-derived CDR1 and CDR2 are DFQATT and SNEGSKA (reference sequence). The CDR3 consists of 15 residues. Trimming removed 5 bases from V and 3 bases from J, with 17 bases in between. In DNA, the CDR3 is TGCAGTGCTGGATTAAGAGTGGGCTCCAATCAGCCCCAGCATTTT. It codes for CSAGLRVGSNQPQHF.

V usage is TRBV20-1 and J usage is TRBJ1-1, with 10 bases identical to TRBD1. Germline CDR1 reads DFQATT; CDR2 reads SNEGSKA (reference sequence). V was pared by 2 bases and J by 4 bases, with 4 bases of the junction left unmatched. The CDR3 is 14 residues long. DNA of the CDR3: TGCAGTGCTAGACGGACAGGGGGAAGCACTGAAGCTTTCTTT. Encoded protein: CSARRTGGSTEAFF.

The chain couples TRBV18 to TRBJ2-1; 10 nucleotides agree with TRBD1. J gave up 6 bases and V 4 bases, and 3 bases lay outside the gene matches. Germline CDR1 KGHSH, CDR2 LQKENI. The CDR3 runs 14 residues. CDR3 region: CASSLGTGVNEQFF. DNA for the CDR3: TGTGCCAGCTCACTTGGGACAGGGGTCAATGAGCAGTTCTTC.

The chain joins TRBV9 to TRBJ2-5; 16 bases are a match to TRBD2. The CDR3 has 18 amino acids. Per germline, CDR1 SGDLS and CDR2 YYNGEE. V shed 4 bases and J 2 bases; nucleotides not matched to a gene: 8. For the CDR3, the DNA is TGTGCCAGCAGCCTAGGGGGACTAGCGGGGGGGAGACAAGAGACCCAGTACTTC. This translates into CASSLGGLAGGRQETQYF.

J is TRBJ2-7 and V is TRBV28; tentative D call: TRBD2 (5 bases). With 3 bases removed from V and 2 bases from J, the gap between germline ends came to 14 bases. Germline loops: CDR1 MDHEN, CDR2 SYDVKM. This CDR3 contains 15 residues. The DNA of the CDR3 is TGTGCCAGCAGTTTTGGCAATCTCGGGGCCTACGAGCAGTACGTC. This encodes CASSFGNLGAYEQYV.

As regards this clonotype: A much larger clone lies a single base off, so this may be a read error. J is TRBJ1-1 and V is TRBV20-1; 11 bases match TRBD1. V dropped 2 bases and J dropped 7; count of bases not matched to a gene: 6. This CDR3 contains 14 residues. The germline gives CDR1 DFQATT, CDR2 SNEGSKA (reference sequence). The CDR3 region has the DNA TGCAGTGCTAGACGGGGACAGGGGGTACGTGAAGCTTTCTTT. This encodes CSARRGQGVREAFF.

This clonotype was detected a few times. The CDR3 reads CASSLSQGTYGYTF. CDR3 DNA sequence: TGTGCCAGCAGCTTGTCACAGGGGACCTATGGCTACACCTTC. The chain carries TRBV5-4 and TRBJ1-2; 7 nucleotides align to TRBD1. V lost 1 base and J lost 4; bases outside the gene matches: 4. The CDR3 sequence is 14 residues long. The germline gives CDR1 SGHNT, CDR2 YYREEE (reference sequence).

This clonotype has ten or more counts. V is TRBV27 and J is TRBJ2-1, with 7 bases identical to TRBD1. Per the germline V gene, CDR1 is MNHEY and CDR2 is SMNVEV (reference sequence). This CDR3 has 12 amino acids. V trimming: 9 bases; J trimming: 7 bases; junction bases outside the gene matches: 6. CDR3 in amino acids: CASRQGGNEQFF. CDR3 sequence (DNA): TGTGCCAGTCGACAGGGTGGGAATGAGCAGTTCTTC.

This clonotype appeared many times. The gene calls are TRBV7-2 and TRBJ1-6; the match to TRBD1 covers 7 bases. Unmatched junction bases numbered 4, after V lost 3 bases and J lost 5 bases. Germline assignment: CDR1 SGHTA and CDR2 FQGNSA. This CDR3 is built from 15 residues. The CDR3 loop is CASSLTGIDNSPLHF. CDR3 DNA: TGTGCCAGCAGCTTGACAGGGATCGATAATTCACCCCTCCACTTT.

This sequence joins TRBV3-1 and TRBJ1-2; 7 positions agree with TRBD1. With V trimmed by 2 bases and J by 7 bases, 16 bases remained unmatched. This CDR3 is 17 amino acids long. Germline V gene data show CDR1 as LGHDT and CDR2 as YNNKEL (reference sequence). CDR3 sequence (DNA): TGTGCCAGCAGCCAAAGGGGTCAGGGACAGTCAAGCTGTGGCTACACCTTC. It is translated as CASSQRGQGQSSCGYTF.

This clonotype has more than one count but fewer than ten. The CDR3 DNA is TGTGCCAGCAGTAACACAGGGCGCAGTACTGAAGCTTTCTTT. This codes for CASSNTGRSTEAFF. J is TRBJ1-1 and V is TRBV6-1; weak D call: TRBD1 (6 bases). The CDR3 sequence is 14 residues long. Trimming stripped 5 bases from V and 5 bases from J, with 15 bases between. Germline loops: CDR1 MNHNS, CDR2 SASEGT.

This clonotype was counted only a few times. The V gene is TRBV3-1, the J gene TRBJ1-6; D gene unclear. This CDR3 has 14 amino acids. In germline, CDR1 is LGHDT, CDR2 YNNKEL (reference sequence). V lost 5 bases, J lost 8 bases, and 13 bases lay in between. CDR3 in amino acids: CASSKKVWDSPLHF. The DNA for the CDR3 is TGTGCCAGCAGCAAAAAGGTGTGGGATTCACCCCTCCACTTT.

Concerning this clonotype itself: It may be a read error: a sequence one base away is much more abundant. The chain couples TRBV27 to TRBJ2-2, with D maybe TRBD1 (6 bases). The CDR3 has 15 amino acids. V was shortened by 7 bases and J by 3 bases, with 15 bases between the two germline ends. CDR1 and CDR2 from the germline V gene are MNHEY and SMNVEV (reference sequence). The CDR3 nucleotides are TGTGCCAGCATTGACCGGGACAACCACACCGGGGAGCTGTTTTTT. It codes for CASIDRDNHTGELFF.

This clonotype was picked up many times. CDR3 region: CASSYNSRADTQYF. The CDR3 DNA is TGTGCCAGCAGTTACAACAGTAGAGCAGATACGCAGTATTTT. This chain links TRBV6-6 with TRBJ2-3; no clear D gene. This CDR3 is 14 amino acids long. The germline V gene has CDR1 MNHNY and CDR2 SVGAGI (reference sequence). Trimming removed 2 bases at V and 4 bases at J, with 10 bases between.